This is a list of T cell receptor beta chains from one sample in a study of radiation and T cells in renal cell carcinoma. Sequencing used immunoSEQ multiplex PCR; TCRdb keeps in-frame clones, though not all of them. The sample yields tens of thousands of clones, around 85% seen once. Material: blood, obtained from a patient whose treatment included radiotherapy and nephrectomy. These receptors were collected from a woman between 50 and 59 years old with renal cell carcinoma. Each CDR3 is given without its conserved first and last residue. Some rows have no size entry. The others give once, few or many, or a class for an expanded clone.

ASSRGGVTQEQY - TRBV4-3
ASSPGNSQETQY - TRBV9
ASSKDRRRPGEQY - TRBV21-1
ASSATSTDTQY once TRBV2
ASSEETQY - TRBV28
ASSPSRDTGELF - TRBV7-9
ASSWTGTDNTGELF - TRBV5-1
AWNPGGYTIY - TRBV30
ASSLDRVNNSPLH once TRBV5-1
ASRGLAGANEQF - TRBV27
ASSIVVLAGRETQY - TRBV19
ASAHRNQPQH - TRBV19
ASSQGNTEAF - TRBV7-9
ASRGLDRGDYGYT - TRBV25-1
ASTLGARTDTQY - TRBV6-1
ASSQTGTSGINEQF - TRBV4-3
ATSPNPGTSAADTQY - TRBV15
ASSLDPGVGYGYT once TRBV5-4
ASSMGWGGNQPQH - TRBV19
ASCSGTAPDDEQY - TRBV25-1
ASSWDSNAYNEQF - TRBV11-3